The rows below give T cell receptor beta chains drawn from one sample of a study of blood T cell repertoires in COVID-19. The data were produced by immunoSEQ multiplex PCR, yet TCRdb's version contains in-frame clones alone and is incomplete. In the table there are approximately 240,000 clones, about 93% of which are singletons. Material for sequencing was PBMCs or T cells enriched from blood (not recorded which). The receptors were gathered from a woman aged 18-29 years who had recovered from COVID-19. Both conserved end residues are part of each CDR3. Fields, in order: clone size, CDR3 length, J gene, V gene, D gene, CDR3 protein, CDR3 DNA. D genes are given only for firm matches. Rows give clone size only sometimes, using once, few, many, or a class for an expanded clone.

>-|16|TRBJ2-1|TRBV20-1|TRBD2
CSASSLAEEYYNEQFF
TGCAGTGCTAGTTCCCTAGCGGAAGAGTACTACAATGAGCAGTTCTTC
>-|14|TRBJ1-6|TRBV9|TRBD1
CASSPDRVGSPLHF
TGTGCCAGCAGCCCGGACAGGGTTGGTTCACCCCTCCACTTT
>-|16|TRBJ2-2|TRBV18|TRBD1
CASSPQGTGYTGELFF
TGTGCCAGCTCACCTCAGGGGACAGGGTACACCGGGGAGCTGTTTTTT
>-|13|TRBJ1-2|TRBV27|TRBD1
CASSLTGDYGYTF
TGTGCCAGCAGCTTAACAGGGGACTATGGCTACACCTTC
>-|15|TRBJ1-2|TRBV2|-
CASKARTAGTGGYTF
TGTGCCAGCAAGGCCCGGACAGCCGGGACGGGGGGCTACACCTTC
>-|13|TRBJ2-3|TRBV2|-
CASKAGASYTQYF
TGTGCCAGCAAGGCAGGGGCGTCATATACGCAGTATTTT
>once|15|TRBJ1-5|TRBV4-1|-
CASSQDSRGNQPQHF
TGCGCCAGCAGCCAAGATAGTCGGGGCAATCAGCCCCAGCATTTT
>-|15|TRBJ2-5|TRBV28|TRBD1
CASSPGTGLEETQYF
TGTGCCAGCAGTCCCGGGACAGGGCTTGAAGAGACCCAGTACTTC
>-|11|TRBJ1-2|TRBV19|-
CASSIRGGYTF
TGTGCCAGTAGTATTAGGGGCGGCTACACCTTC
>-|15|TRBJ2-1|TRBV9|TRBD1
CASTEGQGANNEQFF
TGTGCCAGCACCGAAGGACAGGGGGCGAACAATGAGCAGTTCTTC
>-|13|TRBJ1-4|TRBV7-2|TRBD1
CASSPGGNEKLFF
TGTGCCAGCAGTCCAGGGGGCAATGAAAAACTGTTTTTT
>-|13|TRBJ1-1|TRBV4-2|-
CASSQDTGSEAFF
TGTGCCAGCAGCCAGGATACAGGCTCTGAAGCTTTCTTT
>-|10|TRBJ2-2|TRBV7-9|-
CASSFRELFF
TGTGCCAGCTCTTTCCGGGAGCTGTTTTTT
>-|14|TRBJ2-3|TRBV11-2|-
CASSLEWTADTQYF
TGTGCCAGCAGCTTAGAGTGGACTGCAGATACGCAGTATTTT
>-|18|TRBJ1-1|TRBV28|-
CASSLLNLQGPTNTEAFF
TGTGCCAGCAGTCTACTAAACCTACAGGGCCCAACAAACACTGAAGCTTTCTTT
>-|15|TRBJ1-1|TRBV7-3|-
CASSLMRRQNTEAFF
TGTGCCAGCAGCTTAATGCGCCGACAGAACACTGAAGCTTTCTTT
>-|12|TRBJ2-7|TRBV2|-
CASRTGFYEQYF
TGTGCCAGCAGAACAGGGTTCTACGAGCAGTACTTC
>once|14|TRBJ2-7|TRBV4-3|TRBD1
CASSPGTGDYEQYF
TGCGCCAGCAGTCCTGGGACAGGCGACTACGAGCAGTACTTC
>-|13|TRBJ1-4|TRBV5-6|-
CASSEGQFGKLFF
TGTGCCAGCAGCGAGGGACAATTCGGAAAACTGTTTTTT
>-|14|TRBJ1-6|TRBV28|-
CASSLGRKNSPLHF
TGTGCCAGCAGTCTTGGCCGAAAAAATTCACCCCTCCACTTT
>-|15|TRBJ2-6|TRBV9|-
CASSTGSWGANVLTF
TGTGCCAGCAGCACAGGGAGTTGGGGGGCCAACGTCCTGACTTTC
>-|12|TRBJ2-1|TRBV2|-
CASRGLSNEQFF
TGTGCCAGCAGAGGACTGAGCAATGAGCAGTTCTTC
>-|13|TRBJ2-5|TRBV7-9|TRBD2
CAVPGLAGEAQYF
TGTGCAGTTCCGGGACTAGCGGGGGAGGCCCAGTACTTC
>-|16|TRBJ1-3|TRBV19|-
CATTFSGEGSGNTIYF
TGTGCCACAACCTTCTCGGGGGAGGGCTCTGGAAACACCATATATTTT
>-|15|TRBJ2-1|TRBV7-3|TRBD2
CASSLVASGYNEQFF
TGTGCCAGCAGCTTAGTGGCTAGCGGGTACAATGAGCAGTTCTTC
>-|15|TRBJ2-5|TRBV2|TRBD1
CASSDPTGGEETQYF
TGTGCCAGCAGTGACCCTACAGGGGGCGAGGAGACCCAGTACTTC
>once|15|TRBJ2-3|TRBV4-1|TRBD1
CASSPDSTGADTQYF
TGCGCCAGCAGCCCAGATTCAACAGGGGCAGATACGCAGTATTTT
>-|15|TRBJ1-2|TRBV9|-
CASSVTGGANYGYTF
TGTGCCAGCAGCGTCACGGGGGGCGCAAACTATGGCTACACCTTC
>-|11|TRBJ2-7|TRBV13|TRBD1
CASSDRDSQYF
TGTGCCAGCAGCGATCGGGACAGTCAGTACTTC
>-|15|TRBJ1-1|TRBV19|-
CASSIQAGWNTEAFF
TGTGCCAGTAGTATTCAGGCAGGGTGGAACACTGAAGCTTTCTTT
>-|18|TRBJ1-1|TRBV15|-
CATSRENLNRQRNTEAFF
TGTGCCACCAGCAGAGAAAATTTGAACAGGCAGCGTAACACTGAAGCTTTCTTT
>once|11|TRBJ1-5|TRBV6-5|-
CADGGNQPQHF
TGTGCCGACGGAGGGAACCAGCCCCAGCATTTT
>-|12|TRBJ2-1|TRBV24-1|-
CATSDSTAEQFF
TGTGCCACCAGTGATTCGACAGCCGAGCAGTTCTTC
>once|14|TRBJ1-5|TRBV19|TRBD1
CASNLGQGFQPQHF
TGTGCCAGTAATCTGGGACAGGGGTTTCAGCCCCAGCATTTT
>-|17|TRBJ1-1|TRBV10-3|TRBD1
CAISGTGTGGAVTEAFF
TGTGCCATCAGTGGCACCGGGACAGGGGGCGCGGTGACTGAAGCTTTCTTT
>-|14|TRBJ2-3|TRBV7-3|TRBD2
CASSSGLAPDTQYF
TGTGCCAGCAGCTCCGGACTAGCCCCAGATACGCAGTATTTT
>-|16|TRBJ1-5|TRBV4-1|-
CASSRRQAYSNQPQHF
TGCGCCAGCAGCAGGCGACAGGCCTATAGCAATCAGCCCCAGCATTTT
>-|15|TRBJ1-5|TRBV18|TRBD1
CASSLTTGGNQPQHF
TGTGCCAGCTCACTTACAACAGGGGGCAATCAGCCCCAGCATTTT
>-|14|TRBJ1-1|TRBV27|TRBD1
CASSAGGEATEAFF
TGTGCCAGCAGTGCAGGGGGCGAGGCTACTGAAGCTTTCTTT
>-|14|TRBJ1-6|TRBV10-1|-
CASSSTGYNSPLHF
TGCGCCAGCAGTTCGACTGGTTATAATTCACCCCTCCACTTT
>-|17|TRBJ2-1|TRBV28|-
CASSYLQLQGGSNEQFF
TGTGCCAGCAGCTACCTTCAACTCCAGGGAGGCTCCAATGAGCAGTTCTTC
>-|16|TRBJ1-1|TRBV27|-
CASSHDTSGMNTEAFF
TGTGCCAGCAGTCACGACACTAGCGGGATGAACACTGAAGCTTTCTTT
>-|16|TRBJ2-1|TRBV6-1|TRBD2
CASSGLYGRAGNEQFF
TGTGCCAGCAGTGGCCTTTACGGGAGGGCCGGGAATGAGCAGTTCTTC
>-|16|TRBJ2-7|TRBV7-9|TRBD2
CASRPSSGRSSYEQYF
TGTGCCAGCAGACCTTCTAGCGGGCGGAGCTCCTACGAGCAGTACTTC
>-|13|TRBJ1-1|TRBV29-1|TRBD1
CSARQGLGTEAFF
TGCAGCGCCAGACAGGGATTGGGCACTGAAGCTTTCTTT
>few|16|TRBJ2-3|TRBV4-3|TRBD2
CASSHRTSLFTDTQYF
TGCGCCAGCAGCCACCGGACTAGCCTCTTCACAGATACGCAGTATTTT
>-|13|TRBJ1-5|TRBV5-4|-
CASSLEANQPQHF
TGTGCCAGCAGCTTAGAAGCCAATCAGCCCCAGCATTTT
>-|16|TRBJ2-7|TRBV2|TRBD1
CASSDPGKGALAEQYF
TGTGCCAGCAGTGACCCCGGGAAGGGGGCTTTGGCCGAGCAGTACTTC
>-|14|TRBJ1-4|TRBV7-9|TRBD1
CASSLGQGGEKLFF
TGTGCCAGCAGCCTAGGACAGGGGGGTGAAAAACTGTTTTTT
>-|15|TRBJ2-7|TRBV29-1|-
CSVRHQLDPPYEQYF
TGCAGCGTCAGACATCAACTAGACCCCCCCTACGAGCAGTACTTC
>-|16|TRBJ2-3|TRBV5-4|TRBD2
CASSSERGRLTDTQYF
TGTGCCAGCAGCTCGGAGCGGGGGAGATTGACAGATACGCAGTATTTT
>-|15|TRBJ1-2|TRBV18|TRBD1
CASSPGPQGARGYTF
TGTGCCAGCTCACCAGGTCCACAGGGGGCGCGTGGCTACACCTTC